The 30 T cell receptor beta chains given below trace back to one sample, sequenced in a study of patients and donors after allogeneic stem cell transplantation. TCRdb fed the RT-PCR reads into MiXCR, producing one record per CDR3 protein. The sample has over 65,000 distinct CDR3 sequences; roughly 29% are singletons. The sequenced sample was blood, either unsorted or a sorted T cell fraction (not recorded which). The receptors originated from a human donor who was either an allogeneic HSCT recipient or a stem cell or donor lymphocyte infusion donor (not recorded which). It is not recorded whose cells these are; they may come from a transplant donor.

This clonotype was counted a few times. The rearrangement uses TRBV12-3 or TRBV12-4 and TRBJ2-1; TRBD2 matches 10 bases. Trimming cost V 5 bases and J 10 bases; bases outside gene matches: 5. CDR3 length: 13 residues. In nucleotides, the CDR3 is TGTGCCAGCAGTCTCGGGGGACTAGCGGAGCAGTTCTTC. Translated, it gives CASSLGGLAEQFF.

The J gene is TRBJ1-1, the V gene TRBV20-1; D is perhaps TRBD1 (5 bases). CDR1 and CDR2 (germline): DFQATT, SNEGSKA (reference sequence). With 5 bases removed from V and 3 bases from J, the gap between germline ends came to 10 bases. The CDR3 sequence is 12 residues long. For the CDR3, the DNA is TGCAGTGCTGGGGCACTGTACACTGAAGCTTTCTTT. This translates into CSAGALYTEAFF.

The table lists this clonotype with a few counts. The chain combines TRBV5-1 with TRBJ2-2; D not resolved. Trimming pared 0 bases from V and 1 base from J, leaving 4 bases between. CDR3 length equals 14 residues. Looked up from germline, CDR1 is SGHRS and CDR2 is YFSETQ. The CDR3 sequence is CASSLEQNTGELFF. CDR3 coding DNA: TGCGCCAGCAGCTTGGAACAGAACACCGGGGAGCTGTTTTTT.

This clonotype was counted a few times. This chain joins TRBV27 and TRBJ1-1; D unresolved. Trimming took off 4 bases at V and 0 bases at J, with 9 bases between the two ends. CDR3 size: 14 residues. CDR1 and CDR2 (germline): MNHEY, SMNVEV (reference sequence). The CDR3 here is CASSSPMMNTEAFF. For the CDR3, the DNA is TGTGCCAGCAGTTCCCCAATGATGAACACTGAAGCTTTCTTT.

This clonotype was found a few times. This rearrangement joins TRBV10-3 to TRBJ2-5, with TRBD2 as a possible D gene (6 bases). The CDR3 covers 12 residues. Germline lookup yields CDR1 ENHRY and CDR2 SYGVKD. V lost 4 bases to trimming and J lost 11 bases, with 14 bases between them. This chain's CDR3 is CAISASGDEQYF. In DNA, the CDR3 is TGTGCCATCAGTGCGTCGGGAGACGAACAGTACTTC.

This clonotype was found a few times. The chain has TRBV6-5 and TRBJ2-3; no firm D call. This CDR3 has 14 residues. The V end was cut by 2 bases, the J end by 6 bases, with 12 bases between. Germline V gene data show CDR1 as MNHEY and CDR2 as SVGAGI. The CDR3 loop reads CASSYPSDPDTQYF. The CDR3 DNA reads TGTGCCAGCAGTTACCCGTCGGATCCCGATACGCAGTATTTT.

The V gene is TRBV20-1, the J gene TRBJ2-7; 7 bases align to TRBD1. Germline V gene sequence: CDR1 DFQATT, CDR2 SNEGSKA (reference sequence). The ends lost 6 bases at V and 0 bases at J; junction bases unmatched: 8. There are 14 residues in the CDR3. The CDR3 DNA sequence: TGCAGTGCAAGACAGGGTCCCCTCTCCTACGAGCAGTACTTC. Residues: CSARQGPLSYEQYF.

The chain's CDR3 is CASSPGLGLREQYF. CDR3 DNA: TGTGCCAGCTCACCGGGACTAGGCCTTCGAGAGCAGTACTTC. The J gene is TRBJ2-7, the V gene TRBV18, with 8 bases fitting TRBD2. V dropped 3 bases and J dropped 7; count of bases not matched to a gene: 8. This CDR3 has 14 residues. Per the germline V gene, CDR1 is KGHSH and CDR2 is LQKENI.

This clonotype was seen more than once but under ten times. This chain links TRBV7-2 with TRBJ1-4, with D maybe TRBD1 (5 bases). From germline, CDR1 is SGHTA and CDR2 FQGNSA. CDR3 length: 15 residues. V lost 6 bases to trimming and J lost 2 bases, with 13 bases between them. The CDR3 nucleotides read TGTGCCAGCAGTCGTCTCAGGGCCACTAATGAAAAACTGTTTTTT. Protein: CASSRLRATNEKLFF.

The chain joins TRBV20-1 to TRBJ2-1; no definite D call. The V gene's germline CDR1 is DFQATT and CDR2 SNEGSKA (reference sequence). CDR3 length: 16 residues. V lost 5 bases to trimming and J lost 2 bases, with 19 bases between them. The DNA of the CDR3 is TGCAGTGCTCACACACCGGGCCTCATGCCCTACAATGAGCAGTTCTTC. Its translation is CSAHTPGLMPYNEQFF.

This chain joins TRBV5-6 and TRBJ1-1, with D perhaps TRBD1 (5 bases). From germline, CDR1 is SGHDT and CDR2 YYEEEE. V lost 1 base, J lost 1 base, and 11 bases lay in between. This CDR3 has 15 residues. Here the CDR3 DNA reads TGTGCCAGCAGCTTGTTGGGGACGGCGAACACTGAAGCTTTCTTT. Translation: CASSLLGTANTEAFF.

The CDR3 spells CSARDGPSSYNSPLHF. The DNA for the CDR3 is TGCAGTGCTAGAGATGGCCCGAGCTCCTATAATTCACCCCTCCACTTT. The chain joins TRBV20-1 to TRBJ1-6; D is unclear. The CDR3 runs 16 residues. With 0 bases removed from V and 0 bases from J, the gap between germline ends came to 9 bases. Germline V gene lookup returns CDR1 DFQATT and CDR2 SNEGSKA (reference sequence).

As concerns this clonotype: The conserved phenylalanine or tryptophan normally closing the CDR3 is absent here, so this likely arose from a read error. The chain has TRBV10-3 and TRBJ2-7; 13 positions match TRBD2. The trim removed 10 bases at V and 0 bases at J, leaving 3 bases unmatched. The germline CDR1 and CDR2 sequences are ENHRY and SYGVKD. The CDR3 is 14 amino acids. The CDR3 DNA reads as TGTGCCACCAGGACTAGCGGGAGCTCCTACGAGCAGTACTCC. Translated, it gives CATRTSGSSYEQYS.

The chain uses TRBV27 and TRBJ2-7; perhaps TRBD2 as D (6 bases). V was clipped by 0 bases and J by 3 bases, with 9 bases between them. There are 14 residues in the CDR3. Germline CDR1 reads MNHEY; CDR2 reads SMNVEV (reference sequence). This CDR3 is CASSLSTRGYEQYF. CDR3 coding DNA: TGTGCCAGCAGTTTATCGACGCGGGGCTACGAGCAGTACTTC.

The CDR3 protein is CASSLGDGFLTEAFF. The CDR3 region has the DNA TGCGCCAGCAGCTTGGGGGACGGTTTTCTTACTGAAGCTTTCTTT. This chain links TRBV5-1 with TRBJ1-1, with D tentatively TRBD1 (5 bases). Trimming took off 0 bases at V and 5 bases at J, with 14 bases between the two ends. Germline CDR1 SGHRS, CDR2 YFSETQ. This CDR3 is 15 amino acids long.

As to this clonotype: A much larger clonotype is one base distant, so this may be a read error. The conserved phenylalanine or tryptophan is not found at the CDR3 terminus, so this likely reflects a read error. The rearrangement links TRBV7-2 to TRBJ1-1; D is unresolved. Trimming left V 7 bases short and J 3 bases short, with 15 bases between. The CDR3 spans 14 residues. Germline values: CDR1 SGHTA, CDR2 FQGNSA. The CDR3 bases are TGTGCCAGCAAACGGGAAAGAATTGACACTGAAGCTTTCTTG. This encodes CASKRERIDTEAFL.

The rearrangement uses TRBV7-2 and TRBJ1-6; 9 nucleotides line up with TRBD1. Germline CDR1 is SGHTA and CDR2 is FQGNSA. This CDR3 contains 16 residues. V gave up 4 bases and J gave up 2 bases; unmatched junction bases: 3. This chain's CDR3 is CASSSQGAPYNSPLHF. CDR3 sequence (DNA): TGTGCCAGCAGCTCACAGGGGGCCCCCTATAATTCACCCCTCCACTTT.

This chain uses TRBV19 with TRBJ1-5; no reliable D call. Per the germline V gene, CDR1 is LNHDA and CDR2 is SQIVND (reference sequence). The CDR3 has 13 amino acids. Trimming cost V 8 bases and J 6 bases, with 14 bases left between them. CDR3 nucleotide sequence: TGTGCCAGTTCGTCCGAATATCGTCAGCCCCAGCATTTT. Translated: CASSSEYRQPQHF.

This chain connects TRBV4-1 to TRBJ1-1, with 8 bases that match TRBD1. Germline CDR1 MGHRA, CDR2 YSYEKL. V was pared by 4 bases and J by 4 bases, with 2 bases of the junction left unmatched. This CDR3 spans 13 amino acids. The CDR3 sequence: CASSPRGLTEAFF. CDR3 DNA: TGCGCCAGCAGCCCCAGGGGGCTCACTGAAGCTTTCTTT.

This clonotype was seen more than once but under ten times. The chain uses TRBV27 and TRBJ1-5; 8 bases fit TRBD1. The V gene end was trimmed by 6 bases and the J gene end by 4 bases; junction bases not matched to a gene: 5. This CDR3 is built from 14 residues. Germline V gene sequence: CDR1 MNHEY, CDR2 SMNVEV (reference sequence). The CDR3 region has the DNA TGTGCCAGCAGCCGAGGGACAGGAAATCAGCCCCAGCATTTT. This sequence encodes CASSRGTGNQPQHF.

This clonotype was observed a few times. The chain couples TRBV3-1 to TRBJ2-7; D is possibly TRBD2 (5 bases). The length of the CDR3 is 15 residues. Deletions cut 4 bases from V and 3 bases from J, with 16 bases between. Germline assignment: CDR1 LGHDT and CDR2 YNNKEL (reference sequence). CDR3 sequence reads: CASSRRQEEHYEQYF. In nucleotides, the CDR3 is TGTGCCAGCAGCCGCCGCCAGGAGGAACACTACGAGCAGTACTTC.

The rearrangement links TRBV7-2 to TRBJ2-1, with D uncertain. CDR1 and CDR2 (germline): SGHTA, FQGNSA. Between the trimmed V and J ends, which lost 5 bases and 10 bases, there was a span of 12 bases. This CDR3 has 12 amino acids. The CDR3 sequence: CASSPVWREQFF. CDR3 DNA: TGTGCCAGCAGCCCTGTCTGGCGAGAGCAGTTCTTC.

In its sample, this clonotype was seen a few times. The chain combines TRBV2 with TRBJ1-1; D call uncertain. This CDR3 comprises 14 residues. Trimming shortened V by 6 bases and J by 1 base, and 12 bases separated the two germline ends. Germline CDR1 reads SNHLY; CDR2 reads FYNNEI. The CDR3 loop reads CASRQIRRNTEAFF. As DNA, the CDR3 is TGTGCCAGCAGACAGATCAGGAGGAACACTGAAGCTTTCTTT.

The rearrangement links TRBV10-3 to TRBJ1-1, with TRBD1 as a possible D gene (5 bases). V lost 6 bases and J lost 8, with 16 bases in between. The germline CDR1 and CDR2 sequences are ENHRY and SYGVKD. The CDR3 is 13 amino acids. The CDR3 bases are TGTGCCATCAGCCACAAGGGGCAGAGGGAAGCTTTCTTT. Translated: CAISHKGQREAFF.

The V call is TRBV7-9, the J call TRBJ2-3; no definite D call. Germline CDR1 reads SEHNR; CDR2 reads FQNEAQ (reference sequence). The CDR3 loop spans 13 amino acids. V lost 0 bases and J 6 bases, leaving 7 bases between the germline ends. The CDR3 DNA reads TGTGCCAGCAGCTTAGCCCCCCCGGATACGCAGTATTTT. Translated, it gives CASSLAPPDTQYF.

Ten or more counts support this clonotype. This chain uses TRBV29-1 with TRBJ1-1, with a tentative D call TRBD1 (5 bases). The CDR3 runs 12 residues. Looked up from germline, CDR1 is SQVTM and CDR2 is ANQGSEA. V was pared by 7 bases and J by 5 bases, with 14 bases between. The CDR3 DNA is TGCAGCGCCTCCGGGGCCGGGACTGAAGCTTTCTTT. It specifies CSASGAGTEAFF.

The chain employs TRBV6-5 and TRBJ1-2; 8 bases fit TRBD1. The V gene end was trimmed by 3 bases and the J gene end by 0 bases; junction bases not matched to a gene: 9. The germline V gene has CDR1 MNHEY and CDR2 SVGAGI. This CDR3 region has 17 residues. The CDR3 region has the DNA TGTGCCAGCAGTTATCGGGCAGGGGGCGCGGCTAACTATGGCTACACCTTC. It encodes CASSYRAGGAANYGYTF.

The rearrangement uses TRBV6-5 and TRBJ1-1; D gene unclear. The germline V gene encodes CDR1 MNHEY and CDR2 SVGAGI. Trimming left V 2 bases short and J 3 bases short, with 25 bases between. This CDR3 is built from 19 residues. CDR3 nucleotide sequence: TGTGCCAGCAGTTACAGATTAATGGGAAGCCGCTTCTGGGACACTGAAGCTTTCTTT. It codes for CASSYRLMGSRFWDTEAFF.

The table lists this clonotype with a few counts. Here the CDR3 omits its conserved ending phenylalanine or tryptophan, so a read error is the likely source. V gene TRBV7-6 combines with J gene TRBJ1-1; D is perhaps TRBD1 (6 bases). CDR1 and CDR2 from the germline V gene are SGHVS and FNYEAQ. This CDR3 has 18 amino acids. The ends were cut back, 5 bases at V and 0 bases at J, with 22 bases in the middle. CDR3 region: CASSPLTPLTGLNTEAFL. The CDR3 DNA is TGTGCCAGCAGCCCACTAACACCACTGACAGGCCTGAACACTGAAGCTTTCCTT.

CDR3 loop: CASSLLAGSTDTQYF. CDR3 sequence (DNA): TGTGCCAGCAGCTTACTAGCGGGGAGCACAGATACGCAGTATTTT. The V call is TRBV7-9, the J call TRBJ2-3; 9 bases match TRBD2. This CDR3 spans 15 amino acids. From germline, CDR1 is SEHNR and CDR2 FQNEAQ (reference sequence). With V trimmed by 2 bases and J by 0 bases, 0 bases remained unmatched. The full variable domain, with the rest looked up from reference TRBV7-9 and TRBJ2-3, is DTGVSQNPRHKITKRGQNVTFRCDPISEHNRLYWYRQTLGQGPEFLTYFQNEAQLEKSRLLSDRFSAERPKGSFSTLEIQRTEQGDSAMYLCASSLLAGSTDTQYFGPGTRLTVL.